The 9 T cell receptor beta chains listed next were all sequenced from one sample in a study of Ad26.COV2.S vaccination and SARS-CoV-2 variants. Treatment in this sample: roughly 18 received Ad26.COV2.S at low or high dose, single or two shots; five or six received placebo; per-sample allocation not given. It was on day 63 after the first vaccine or placebo injection that samples were taken. Repertoires were generated with immunoSEQ multiplex PCR, while TCRdb's copy carries only in-frame clones and drops some. The table records roughly 700,000 clones, 80% to 90% of them present only once. This sample comprised peripheral blood, obtained in a trial of Ad26.COV2.S vaccine versus placebo. These receptors were obtained from a person between 18 and 60 years old who received the Ad26.COV2.S COVID-19 vaccine or a placebo.

This clone was seen only once. The chain employs TRBV18 and TRBJ1-6, with a possible D match to TRBD1 (6 bases). V was shortened by 4 bases and J by 6 bases, with 10 bases between the two germline ends. The CDR3 contains 14 residues. Germline assignment: CDR1 KGHSH and CDR2 LQKENI. This CDR3 is CASSQGRGNSPLHF. The CDR3, as DNA: TGTGCCAGCTCACAGGGCAGGGGTAATTCACCCCTCCACTTT.

The rearrangement joins TRBV5-1 to TRBJ2-7; 9 nucleotides agree with TRBD1. The CDR3 is 13 residues long. Trimming took 5 bases from V and 5 from J; bases not matched to a gene: 5. The germline V gene has CDR1 SGHRS and CDR2 YFSETQ. The chain's CDR3 is CASRQGARDEQYF. DNA for the CDR3: TGCGCCAGCAGACAGGGGGCGCGGGACGAGCAGTACTTC.

This sequence joins TRBV3-1 (or the pseudogene TRBV3-2) and TRBJ1-3; D gene ambiguous. CDR3 length equals 12 residues. V was pared by 5 bases and J by 2 bases, with 4 bases between. Germline V gene data show CDR1 as LGHDT and CDR2 as YNNKEL (reference sequence). This CDR3 reads CASSLTGNTIYF. Here the CDR3 DNA reads TGTGCCAGCAGCTTAACTGGAAACACCATATATTTT.

The chain employs TRBV7-9 and TRBJ2-5; TRBD1 aligns across 7 bases. The CDR3 runs 14 residues. J lost 7 bases, V lost 1 base, and 6 bases had no gene match. Germline V gene sequence: CDR1 SEHNR, CDR2 FQNEAQ (reference sequence). Written as DNA, the CDR3 is TGTGCCAGCAGCTTAGAAGGGACAGCTGTGACCCAGTACTTC. This sequence encodes CASSLEGTAVTQYF. The full variable domain, completed using reference TRBV7-9 and TRBJ2-5, is DTGVSQNPRHKITKRGQNVTFRCDPISEHNRLYWYRQTLGQGPEFLTYFQNEAQLEKSRLLSDRFSAERPKGSFSTLEIQRTEQGDSAMYLCASSLEGTAVTQYFGPGTRLLVL.

V usage is TRBV6-6 and J usage is TRBJ2-1; 10 nucleotides align to TRBD1. V shed 8 bases and J 8 bases; nucleotides not matched to a gene: 9. Germline V gene data show CDR1 as MNHNY and CDR2 as SVGAGI (reference sequence). The CDR3 sequence is 14 residues long. The CDR3 DNA reads TGTGCCAGCGGGCAGGACAGGGGGGACGATGAGCAGTTCTTC. Amino acids: CASGQDRGDDEQFF.

The chain couples TRBV27 to TRBJ2-1; weak D call: TRBD2 (6 bases). V lost 5 bases and J 6 bases, leaving 20 bases between the germline ends. The CDR3 consists of 16 residues. Germline-derived CDR1 and CDR2 are MNHEY and SMNVEV (reference sequence). The DNA of the CDR3 is TGTGCCAGCAGTGCCGGGACTGACATCGACCCCAATGAGCAGTTCTTC. Its translation: CASSAGTDIDPNEQFF.

This chain joins TRBV7-8 and TRBJ1-4; weak D call: TRBD1 (5 bases). Germline V gene data show CDR1 as SGHVS and CDR2 as FQNEAQ. The CDR3 length is 15 residues. V was shortened by 5 bases and J by 8 bases, with 18 bases between the two germline ends. Written as DNA, the CDR3 is TGTGCCAGCAGCCCCTCTGGGGCAGGAGGCGAAAAACTGTTTTTT. It specifies CASSPSGAGGEKLFF.

This clone occurred a few times. The chain combines TRBV4-1 with TRBJ1-5, with a possible D match to TRBD1 (5 bases). Germline V gene data show CDR1 as MGHRA and CDR2 as YSYEKL. The CDR3 sequence is 14 residues long. The ends were cut back, 3 bases at V and 7 bases at J, with 13 bases in the middle. Here the CDR3 DNA reads TGCGCCAGCAGCCACGCTGGAGGGGTACAGCCCCAGCATTTT. Amino acids: CASSHAGGVQPQHF.

The V call is TRBV3-1 (or the pseudogene TRBV3-2), the J call TRBJ2-5; no firm D call. Trimming took 0 bases from V and 5 from J, leaving 4 bases between them. The CDR3 is 12 amino acids. Germline values: CDR1 LGHDT, CDR2 YNNKEL (reference sequence). The CDR3 coding sequence is TGTGCCAGCAGCCAAGAGGTTGAGACCCAGTACTTC. Translating gives CASSQEVETQYF.